Below are 19 T cell receptor beta chains sequenced from a single sample in a study of regulatory T cells in long-lasting Graves disease. The time point denotes: newly diagnosed GD, antithyroid drugs for less than 3 months. The TCR library was made from RNA extracted from PBMCs. Arm-PCR of CDR3 regions and iRepertoire HTBI primers were used to build TCR beta libraries. TCRdb redid the calling of the multiplex PCR reads with MiXCR, one entry per CDR3 protein. Among about 420,000 distinct CDR3 sequences, around 17% were seen once, and the ten largest hold about 25%. Separately, the same data were catalogued under a study of T cells in Graves' hyperthyroidism and ophthalmopathy.

The sequences come from peripheral blood mononuclear cells (PBMCs), collected at new diagnosis, from a patient treated with antithyroid drugs. These receptors were taken from a woman under 30 with Graves disease.

The chain recombines TRBV20-1 with TRBJ2-3, with a possible D match to TRBD2 (6 bases). The CDR3 extends over 17 amino acids. Trimming stripped 0 bases from V and 5 bases from J, with 21 bases between. CDR1 and CDR2 from the germline V gene are DFQATT and SNEGSKA (reference sequence). CDR3 in amino acids: CSARDSQDGSLRDTQYF. The DNA of the CDR3 is TGCAGTGCTAGAGATTCCCAGGACGGGAGTCTGAGAGATACGCAGTATTTT.

This clonotype was observed a handful of times. The J gene is TRBJ1-2, the V gene TRBV5-1; D is unclear. This CDR3 spans 12 amino acids. Trimming took off 0 bases at V and 10 bases at J, with 10 bases between the two ends. Germline V gene sequence: CDR1 SGHRS, CDR2 YFSETQ. For the CDR3, the DNA is TGCGCCAGCAGCTTGGCCTCGGGTTTCTACACCTTC. Protein: CASSLASGFYTF.

This clonotype has ten or more counts. This chain connects TRBV3-1 to TRBJ2-3, with TRBD2 matching over 11 bases. CDR3 length: 17 residues. The trim removed 0 bases at V and 0 bases at J, leaving 2 bases unmatched. From germline, CDR1 is LGHDT and CDR2 YNNKEL (reference sequence). CDR3 DNA: TGTGCCAGCAGCCAAGATGGGACTAGCGGAAGCACAGATACGCAGTATTTT. It codes for CASSQDGTSGSTDTQYF.

In its sample, this clonotype was seen many times. The J gene is TRBJ2-1, the V gene TRBV24-1; 9 positions match TRBD2. The germline CDR1 and CDR2 sequences are KGHDR and SFDVKD. The CDR3 spans 22 residues. V shed 8 bases and J 7 bases; nucleotides not matched to a gene: 32. This chain's CDR3 is CATMEWREGRRNPMSLWNEQFF. The CDR3 nucleotides read TGTGCCACCATGGAGTGGCGGGAGGGACGACGCAACCCCATGTCACTTTGGAATGAGCAGTTCTTC.

This clonotype has just a few counts. The rearrangement uses TRBV7-9 and TRBJ2-3; perhaps TRBD2 as D (5 bases). The CDR3 is 15 amino acids. Between the trimmed V and J ends, which lost 2 bases and 3 bases, there was a span of 12 bases. The germline V gene encodes CDR1 SEHNR and CDR2 FQNEAQ (reference sequence). In nucleotides, the CDR3 is TGTGCCAGCAGCTTAACGGGCCCGGGGACAGATACGCAGTATTTT. As protein: CASSLTGPGTDTQYF.

This clonotype was detected only a few times. The chain employs TRBV5-6 and TRBJ1-6; D possibly corresponds to TRBD1 (5 bases). Trimming removed 4 bases at V and 5 bases at J, with 13 bases between. The CDR3 contains 15 residues. In germline, CDR1 is SGHDT, CDR2 YYEEEE. The CDR3: CASSTWDRDNSPLHF. The DNA for the CDR3 is TGTGCCAGCAGCACCTGGGACCGAGATAATTCACCCCTCCACTTT.

V is TRBV27 and J is TRBJ2-5; D gene unclear. The CDR3 runs to 14 residues. Germline values: CDR1 MNHEY, CDR2 SMNVEV (reference sequence). Between the trimmed V and J ends, which lost 4 bases and 2 bases, there was a span of 11 bases. CDR3 nucleotide sequence: TGTGCCAGCAGTTCCGGGCAGATTCAAGAGACCCAGTACTTC. Its translation: CASSSGQIQETQYF.

Regarding this clonotype: Being one base from a much bigger clone, this may be a read error. This chain connects TRBV13 to TRBJ2-1; 10 positions match TRBD2. From germline, CDR1 is PRHDT and CDR2 FYEKMQ (reference sequence). J gave up 12 bases and V 3 bases, and 14 bases lay outside the gene matches. The CDR3 totals 16 residues. The CDR3 loop is CASSLKAVAGGSRQFF. DNA of the CDR3: TGTGCCAGCAGCTTGAAGGCGGTAGCGGGAGGTTCTCGGCAGTTCTTC.

For this clonotype: The conserved phenylalanine or tryptophan is not found at the CDR3 terminus, so this likely reflects a read error. The chain carries TRBV11-2 and TRBJ2-3, with a possible D match to TRBD2 (5 bases). The CDR3 has 17 amino acids. Germline V CDR1 and CDR2: SGHAT, FQNNGV. As DNA, the CDR3 is TGTGCCAGCAGCCCCCAAGGGAGCGTGGGGTTTGTAGATAGGCAGTATGTT. Its translation: CASSPQGSVGFVDRQYV.

The genes are TRBV27 and TRBJ2-5; 8 bases agree with TRBD1. The CDR3 is made up of 15 amino acids. Per the germline V gene, CDR1 is MNHEY and CDR2 is SMNVEV (reference sequence). Losses at the gene ends were 6 bases for V and 4 bases for J; bases not matched to a gene: 10. For the CDR3, the DNA is TGTGCCAGCAGCCCAATCCCCACAGGGGGAGAGACCCAGTACTTC. Residues: CASSPIPTGGETQYF.

This clonotype was seen more than once but under ten times. A clone one base away is much larger, so this may be a read error. The chain employs TRBV20-1 and TRBJ1-1; D perhaps matches TRBD1 (5 bases). The ends were cut back, 4 bases at V and 7 bases at J, with 19 bases in the middle. The germline V gene encodes CDR1 DFQATT and CDR2 SNEGSKA (reference sequence). This CDR3 is built from 14 residues. The CDR3 loop reads CSANPSSSGIEAFF. The CDR3 coding sequence is TGCAGTGCTAACCCCAGTTCGTCAGGGATTGAAGCTTTCTTT.

This clonotype was counted many times. The chain has TRBV28 and TRBJ2-2, with unresolved D. Germline V gene sequence: CDR1 MDHEN, CDR2 SYDVKM. This CDR3 contains 13 residues. The ends were cut back, 2 bases at V and 8 bases at J, with 9 bases in the middle. CDR3 coding DNA: TGTGCCAGCAGTTTAATGATTGTGGGGGAGCTGTTTTTT. Translation: CASSLMIVGELFF. Full variable domain (remainder filled in from reference TRBV28 and TRBJ2-2): DVKVTQSSRYLVKRTGEKVFLECVQDMDHENMFWYRQDPGLGLRLIYFSYDVKMKEKGDIPEGYSVSREKKERFSLILESASTNQTSMYLCASSLMIVGELFFGEGSRLTVL.

This rearrangement joins TRBV7-6 to TRBJ1-5; D gene uncertain. V gave up 1 base and J gave up 3 bases, with 4 bases separating them. From germline, CDR1 is SGHVS and CDR2 FNYEAQ. The CDR3 runs 13 residues. The DNA for the CDR3 is TGTGCCAGCAGCTTAGATGACAATCAGCCCCAGCATTTT. Protein sequence: CASSLDDNQPQHF.

The CDR3 is CASSPGTSGFSGANVLTF. CDR3 nucleotides: TGTGCCAGCAGCCCTGGGACTAGCGGGTTCTCTGGGGCCAACGTCCTGACTTTC. V usage is TRBV7-9 and J usage is TRBJ2-6; 12 bases are shared with TRBD2. Trimming at V came to 5 bases and at J to 0 bases, leaving 5 bases not matched to a gene. Germline lookup yields CDR1 SEHNR and CDR2 FQNEAQ (reference sequence). This CDR3 has 18 residues.

This clonotype was picked up many times. The chain employs TRBV5-1 and TRBJ2-1, with a tentative D call TRBD2 (6 bases). Germline assignment: CDR1 SGHRS and CDR2 YFSETQ. There are 16 residues in the CDR3. V gave up 0 bases and J gave up 4 bases, with 14 bases separating them. CDR3 sequence reads: CASSLANGGTYNEQFF. The CDR3 nucleotides are TGCGCCAGCAGCTTGGCCAACGGCGGGACTTACAATGAGCAGTTCTTC.

The rearrangement links TRBV20-1 to TRBJ2-7, with D hard to call. Trimming took off 0 bases at V and 9 bases at J, with 15 bases between the two ends. Germline V gene lookup returns CDR1 DFQATT and CDR2 SNEGSKA (reference sequence). The CDR3 runs to 13 residues. The CDR3 DNA follows: TGCAGTGCTAGAGACCCTCGAGGTAACGGGCAGTACTTC. Amino acid sequence: CSARDPRGNGQYF.

In its sample, this clonotype was seen a few times. The V and J genes are TRBV10-2 and TRBJ2-7; 8 bases align to TRBD1. Looked up from germline, CDR1 is WSHSY and CDR2 is SAAADI. V gave up 8 bases and J gave up 6 bases; unmatched junction bases: 12. The CDR3 is made up of 14 amino acids. The CDR3 nucleotides read TGCGCCAGCCAGAAAGGACAGGGTGAAACCGAGCAGTACTTC. Translating it yields CASQKGQGETEQYF.

Many counts were recorded for this clonotype. The chain joins TRBV27 to TRBJ2-7, with D hard to call. Germline-derived CDR1 and CDR2 are MNHEY and SMNVEV (reference sequence). The V gene lost 5 bases and the J gene lost 0 bases, with 11 bases spanning the gap. This CDR3 spans 14 amino acids. The DNA for the CDR3 is TGTGCCAGCAGTGAGGACCAGAGCTCCTACGAGCAGTACTTC. It codes for CASSEDQSSYEQYF.

This clonotype was recorded many times. J is TRBJ2-5 and V is TRBV7-2; TRBD2 matches at 14 bases. In germline, CDR1 is SGHTA, CDR2 FQGNSA. CDR3 length: 18 amino acids. The J segment lost 2 bases and the V segment lost 5 bases, leaving 10 bases of the junction unmatched. The CDR3 DNA reads TGTGCCAGCAGCCCTCGACTAGCGGGAGGGCCGGGTCAAGAGACCCAGTACTTC. As protein: CASSPRLAGGPGQETQYF.